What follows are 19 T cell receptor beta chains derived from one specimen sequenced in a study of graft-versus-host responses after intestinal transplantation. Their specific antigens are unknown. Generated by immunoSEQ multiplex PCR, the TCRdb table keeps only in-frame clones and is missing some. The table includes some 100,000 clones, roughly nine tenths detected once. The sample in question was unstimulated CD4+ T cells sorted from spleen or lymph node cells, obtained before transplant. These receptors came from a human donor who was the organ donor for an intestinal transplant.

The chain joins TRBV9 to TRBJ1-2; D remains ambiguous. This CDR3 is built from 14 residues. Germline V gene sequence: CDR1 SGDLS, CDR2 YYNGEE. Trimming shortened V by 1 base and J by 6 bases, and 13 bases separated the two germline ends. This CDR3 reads CASSVTPRQNGYTF. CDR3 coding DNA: TGTGCCAGCAGCGTAACGCCTCGGCAGAATGGCTACACCTTC. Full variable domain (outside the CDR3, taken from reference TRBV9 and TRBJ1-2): DSGVTQTPKHLITATGQRVTLRCSPRSGDLSVYWYQQSLDQGLQFLIQYYNGEERAKGNILERFSAQQFPDLHSELNLSSLELGDSALYFCASSVTPRQNGYTFGSGTRLTVV.

The chain's CDR3 is CASSQLRSSLATYNEQFF. In DNA form, the CDR3 reads TGCGCCAGCAGCCAACTTCGTAGTTCTTTGGCGACTTACAATGAGCAGTTCTTC. The chain recombines TRBV4-1 with TRBJ2-1; no clear D. CDR1 is MGHRA and CDR2 is YSYEKL in the germline V gene. The CDR3 loop spans 18 amino acids. Trimming took off 2 bases at V and 4 bases at J, with 21 bases between the two ends.

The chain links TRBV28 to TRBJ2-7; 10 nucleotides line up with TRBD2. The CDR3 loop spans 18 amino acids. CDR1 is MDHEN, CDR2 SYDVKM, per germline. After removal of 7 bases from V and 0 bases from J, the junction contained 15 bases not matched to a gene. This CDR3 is CASTPIGLAGASSYEQYF. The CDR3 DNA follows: TGTGCCAGCACCCCGATTGGGCTAGCGGGGGCGAGCTCCTACGAGCAGTACTTC.

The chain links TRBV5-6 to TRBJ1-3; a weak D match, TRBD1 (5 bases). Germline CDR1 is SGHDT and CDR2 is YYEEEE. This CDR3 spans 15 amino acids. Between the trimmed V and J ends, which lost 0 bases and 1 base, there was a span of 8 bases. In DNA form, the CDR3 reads TGTGCCAGCAGCTTGGGACAGATTTCTGGAAACACCATATATTTT. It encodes CASSLGQISGNTIYF.

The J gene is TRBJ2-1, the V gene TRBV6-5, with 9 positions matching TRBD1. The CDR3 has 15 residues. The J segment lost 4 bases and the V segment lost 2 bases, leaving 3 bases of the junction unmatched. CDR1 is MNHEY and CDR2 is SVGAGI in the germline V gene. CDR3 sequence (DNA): TGTGCCAGCAGTTACGATGGACAGGGGTACAATGAGCAGTTCTTC. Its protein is CASSYDGQGYNEQFF.

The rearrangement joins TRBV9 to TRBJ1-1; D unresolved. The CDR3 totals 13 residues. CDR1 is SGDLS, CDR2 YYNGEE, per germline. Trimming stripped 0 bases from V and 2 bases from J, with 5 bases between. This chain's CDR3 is CASSVEFNTEAFF. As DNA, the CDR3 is TGTGCCAGCAGCGTAGAGTTTAACACTGAAGCTTTCTTT.

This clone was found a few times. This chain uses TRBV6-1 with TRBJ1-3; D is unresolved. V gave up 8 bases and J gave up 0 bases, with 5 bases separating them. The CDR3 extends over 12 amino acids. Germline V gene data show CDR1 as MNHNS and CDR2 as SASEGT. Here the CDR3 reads CASESSGNTIYF. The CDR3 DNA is TGTGCCAGCGAGAGCTCTGGAAACACCATATATTTT.

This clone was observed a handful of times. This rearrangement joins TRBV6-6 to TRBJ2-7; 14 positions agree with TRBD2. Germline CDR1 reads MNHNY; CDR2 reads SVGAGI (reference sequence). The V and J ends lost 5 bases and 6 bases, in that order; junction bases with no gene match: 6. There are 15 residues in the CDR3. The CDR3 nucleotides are TGTGCCAGCAGTCCCCGGACTAGCGGGGGGTTCGAGCAGTACTTC. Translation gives CASSPRTSGGFEQYF.

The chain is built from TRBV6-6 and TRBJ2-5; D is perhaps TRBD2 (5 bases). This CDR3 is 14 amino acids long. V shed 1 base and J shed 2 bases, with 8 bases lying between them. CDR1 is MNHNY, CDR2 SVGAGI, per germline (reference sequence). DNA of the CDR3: TGTGCCAGCAGTTACTTCGGGAAACAAGAGACCCAGTACTTC. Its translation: CASSYFGKQETQYF.

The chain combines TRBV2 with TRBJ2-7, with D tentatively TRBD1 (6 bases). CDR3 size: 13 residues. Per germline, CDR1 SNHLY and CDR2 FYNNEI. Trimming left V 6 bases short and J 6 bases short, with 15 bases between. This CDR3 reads CASSLTGYLEQYF. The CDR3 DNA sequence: TGTGCCAGCAGCCTAACAGGGTATCTCGAGCAGTACTTC. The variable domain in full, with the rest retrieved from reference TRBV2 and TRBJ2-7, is EPEVTQTPSHQVTQMGQEVILRCVPISNHLYFYWYRQILGQKVEFLVSFYNNEISEKSEIFDDQFSVERPDGSNFTLKIRSTKLEDSAMYFCASSLTGYLEQYFGPGTRLTVT.

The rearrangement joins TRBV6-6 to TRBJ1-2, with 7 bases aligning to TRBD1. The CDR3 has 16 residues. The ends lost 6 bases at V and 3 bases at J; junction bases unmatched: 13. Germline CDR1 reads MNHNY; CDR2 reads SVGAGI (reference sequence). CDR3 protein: CASSPGGSSGDYGYTF. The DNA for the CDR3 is TGTGCCAGCAGCCCAGGGGGGAGTTCAGGGGACTATGGCTACACCTTC.

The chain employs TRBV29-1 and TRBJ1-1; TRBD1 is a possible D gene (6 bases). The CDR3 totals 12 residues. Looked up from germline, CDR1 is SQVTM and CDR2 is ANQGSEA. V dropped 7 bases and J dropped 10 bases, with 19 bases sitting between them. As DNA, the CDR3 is TGCAGCGCAGCTCCAGGGGAGGTGAGAGCTTTCTTT. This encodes CSAAPGEVRAFF. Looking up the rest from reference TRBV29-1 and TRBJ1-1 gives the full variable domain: SAVISQKPSRDICQRGTSLTIQCQVDSQVTMMFWYRQQPGQSLTLIATANQGSEATYESGFVIDKFPISRPNLTFSTLTVSNMSPEDSSIYLCSAAPGEVRAFFGQGTRLTVV.

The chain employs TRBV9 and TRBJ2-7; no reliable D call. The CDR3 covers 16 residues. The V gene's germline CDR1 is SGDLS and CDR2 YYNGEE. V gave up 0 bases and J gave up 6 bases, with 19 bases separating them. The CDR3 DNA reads TGTGCCAGCAGCGTAGACGGCTTGAAACTTTCGGGCGAGCAGTACTTC. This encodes CASSVDGLKLSGEQYF.

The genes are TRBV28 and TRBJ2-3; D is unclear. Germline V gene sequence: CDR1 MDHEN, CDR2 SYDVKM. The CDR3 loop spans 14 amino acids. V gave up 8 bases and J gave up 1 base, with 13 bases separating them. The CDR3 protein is CASGQEYRTDTQYF. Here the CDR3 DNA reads TGTGCCAGCGGCCAAGAATATCGCACAGATACGCAGTATTTT.

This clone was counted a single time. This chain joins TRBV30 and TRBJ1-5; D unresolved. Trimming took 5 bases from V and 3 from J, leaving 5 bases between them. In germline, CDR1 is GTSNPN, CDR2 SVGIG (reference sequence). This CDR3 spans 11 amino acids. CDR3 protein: CAWGNNQPQHF. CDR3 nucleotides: TGTGCCTGGGGTAACAATCAGCCCCAGCATTTT.

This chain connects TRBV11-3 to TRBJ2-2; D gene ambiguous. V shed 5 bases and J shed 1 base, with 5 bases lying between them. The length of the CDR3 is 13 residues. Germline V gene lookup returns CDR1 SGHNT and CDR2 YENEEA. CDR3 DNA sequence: TGTGCCAGCAGCGCGCTGAACACCGGGGAGCTGTTTTTT. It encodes CASSALNTGELFF.

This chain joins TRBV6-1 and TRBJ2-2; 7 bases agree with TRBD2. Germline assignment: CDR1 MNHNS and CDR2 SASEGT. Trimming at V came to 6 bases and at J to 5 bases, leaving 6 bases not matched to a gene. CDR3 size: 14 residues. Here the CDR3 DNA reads TGTGCCAGCAGGTCGGCCGGGGGGACCGGGGAGCTGTTTTTT. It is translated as CASRSAGGTGELFF.

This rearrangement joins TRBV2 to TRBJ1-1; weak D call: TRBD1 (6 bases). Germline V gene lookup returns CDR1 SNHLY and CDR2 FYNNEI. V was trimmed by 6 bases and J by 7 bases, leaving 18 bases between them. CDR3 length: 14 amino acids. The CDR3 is CASSAARGRSEAFF. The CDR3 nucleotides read TGTGCCAGCAGCGCTGCTAGGGGGAGAAGTGAAGCTTTCTTT. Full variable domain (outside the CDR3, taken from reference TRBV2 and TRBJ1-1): EPEVTQTPSHQVTQMGQEVILRCVPISNHLYFYWYRQILGQKVEFLVSFYNNEISEKSEIFDDQFSVERPDGSNFTLKIRSTKLEDSAMYFCASSAARGRSEAFFGQGTRLTVV.

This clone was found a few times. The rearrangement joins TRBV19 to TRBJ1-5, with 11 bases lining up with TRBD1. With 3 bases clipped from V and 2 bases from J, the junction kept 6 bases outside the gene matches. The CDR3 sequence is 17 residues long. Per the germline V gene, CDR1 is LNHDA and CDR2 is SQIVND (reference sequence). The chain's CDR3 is CASSIGQGAGGNQPQHF. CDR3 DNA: TGTGCCAGTAGTATCGGACAGGGGGCTGGAGGCAATCAGCCCCAGCATTTT.